These T cell receptor beta chains were read from a single sample in a study of human T cells and chemical hapten exposure. TCRdb reanalysed the RACE reads using MiXCR and keeps one entry per CDR3 protein. The table lists about 37,000 distinct CDR3 sequences, just under 6.5% of them singletons. The sequencing here drew on whole blood, taken in connection with sensitization to the hapten diphenylcyclopropenone (DPC). These receptors originate from a woman aged 25 to 39 with alopecia areata. Some clones in this sample may be carry-over from other donors' samples. CDR3s include the opening cysteine and the closing phenylalanine or tryptophan. The D gene is left open where the match is weak. Rows give clone size only sometimes, using once, few, many, or a class for an expanded clone.

TRBJ1-5 | - | - | TRBV20-1 | TGCAGTGGGGTTAGACTAGGTCAGCCCCAGCATTTT | CSGVRLGQPQHF
TRBJ2-7 | many | - | TRBV11-2 | TGTGCCAGCAGCCTGACCTACGAGCAGTACTTC | CASSLTYEQYF
TRBJ1-1 | many | - | TRBV29-1 | TGCAGCGTTGATTCAGCGAACACTGAAGCTTTCTTT | CSVDSANTEAFF
TRBJ2-2 | - | TRBD2 | TRBV10-3 | TGTGCCATCGGAACTAGCGGACCGAACACCGGGGAGCTGTTTTTT | CAIGTSGPNTGELFF
TRBJ2-5 | - | - | TRBV29-1 | TGCAGCGTTGATACGGTCGGCCGGGCCCAGTACTTC | CSVDTVGRAQYF
TRBJ2-3 | many | - | TRBV2 | TGTGCCAGCAGCCCGGGACGCGAAACAGATACGCAGTATTTT | CASSPGRETDTQYF
TRBJ2-3 | - | TRBD2 | TRBV30 | TGTGCCTGGAGTGTCCCGATAGCGGGGGGGGGGCCAGATACGCAGTATTTT | CAWSVPIAGGGPDTQYF
TRBJ1-2 | few | - | TRBV12-3/TRBV12-4 | TGTGCCAGCAGGTTGAGGGCTCGGAGCTATGGCTACACCTTC | CASRLRARSYGYTF
TRBJ1-1 | - | - | TRBV7-2 | TGTGCCAGCAGCTTGAGTCGTCGGGAAGCTTTCTTT | CASSLSRREAFF
TRBJ2-1 | few | - | TRBV11-2 | TGTGCCAGCAGCTTAGAGATAGTTGGGTTCTACAATGAGCAGTTCTTC | CASSLEIVGFYNEQFF